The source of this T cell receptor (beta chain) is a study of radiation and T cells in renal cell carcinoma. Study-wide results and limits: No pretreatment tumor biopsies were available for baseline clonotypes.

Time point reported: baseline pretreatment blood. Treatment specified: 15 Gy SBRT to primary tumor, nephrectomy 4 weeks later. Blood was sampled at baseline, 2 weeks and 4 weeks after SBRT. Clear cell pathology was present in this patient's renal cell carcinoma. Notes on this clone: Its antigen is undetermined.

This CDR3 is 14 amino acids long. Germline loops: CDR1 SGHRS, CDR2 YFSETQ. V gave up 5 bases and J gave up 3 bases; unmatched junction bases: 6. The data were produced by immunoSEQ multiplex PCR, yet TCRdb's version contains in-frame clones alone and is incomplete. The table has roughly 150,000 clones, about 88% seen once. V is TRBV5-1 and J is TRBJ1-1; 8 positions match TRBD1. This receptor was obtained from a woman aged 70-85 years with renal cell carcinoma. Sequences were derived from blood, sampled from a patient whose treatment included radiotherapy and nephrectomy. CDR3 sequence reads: CASRLDRGDTEAFF. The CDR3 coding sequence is TGCGCCAGCAGGTTAGACAGGGGAGACACTGAAGCTTTCTTT.